This T cell receptor beta chain was identified in a study of naive and memory T cell subsets. Study-level points and caveats: Naive repertoires, especially CD8, held a few larger clonotypes, possibly memory cells re-expressing CD45RA. Each distinct alpha or beta sequence counts as one clonotype.

Both TRBC1 and TRBC2 were covered by a beta constant-region primer of two equimolar oligonucleotides. The ligated cDNA underwent four PCR rounds using SP2 and nested alpha and beta constant-region primers. A 12-nucleotide UMI and the SP2 primer were added to the cDNA 3' end by oligonucleotide ligation. TCRdb redid the calling of the UMI-ligation and nested PCR reads with MiXCR, one entry per CDR3 protein. The table has approximately 150,000 distinct CDR3 sequences, 15% to 25% seen once. The CDR3 is made up of 20 amino acids. The germline gives CDR1 SGHVS, CDR2 FNYEAQ. V was cut by 3 bases and J by 0 bases, with 21 bases left in between. The table lists this clonotype with a few counts. The target antigen is unknown. Four subsets defined by CD45RA and CD27 were sorted after CD3, CD4, CD8 and live/dead staining.

The sequence was collected from a human donor in good health. Sequencing input: naive CD8+ T cells from blood. The chain employs TRBV7-6 and TRBJ2-6, with no clear D. The CDR3 DNA is TGTGCCAGCAGCTTGGACCTATGGCAGTCAAGGGACTCTGGGGCCAACGTCCTGACTTTC. Amino acid sequence: CASSLDLWQSRDSGANVLTF. The variable domain in full, completed from reference TRBV7-6 and TRBJ2-6, reads GAGVSQSPRYKVTKRGQDVALRCDPISGHVSLYWYRQALGQGPEFLTYFNYEAQQDKSGLPNDRFSAERPEGSISTLTIQRTEQRDSAMYRCASSLDLWQSRDSGANVLTFGAGSRLTVL.